This T cell receptor beta chain originates from a study of radiotherapy plus CTLA-4 blockade in lung cancer. Looking at the study overall: Patients showed objective responses in under 20% of cases, and disease control was achieved by approximately 30%.

The assay was immunoSEQ multiplex PCR, and TCRdb's table has in-frame clones only and misses some. Among 83,000 or so clones listed, roughly four fifths were seen once. Comment on this clone: As yet, its antigen is unknown. Sequence at one end of the junction differs from germline and may be a read error.

The CDR3 length is 9 residues. Germline V lookup: CDR1 SEHNR, CDR2 FQNEAQ (reference sequence). The study, taken as a whole, reports: TCR clones from tumors expanded in blood after radiotherapy plus ipilimumab. Strongest reported response predictors: early blood clone changes and post-radiation interferon-beta.

Chemo-refractory metastatic non-small-cell lung cancer patients underwent focal radiation alongside CTLA-4 blockade with ipilimumab. The chain carries TRBV7-9 and TRBJ1-2; unclear D gene. The sequence came from a human donor with non-small cell lung cancer who had stable disease on radiotherapy plus ipilimumab. The material sequenced was peripheral blood, taken from a patient treated with radiotherapy plus ipilimumab. CDR3 nucleotides: TGTGCCAGCAGCTCCTCGGAAGGCTTC. It yields the protein CASSSSEGF.